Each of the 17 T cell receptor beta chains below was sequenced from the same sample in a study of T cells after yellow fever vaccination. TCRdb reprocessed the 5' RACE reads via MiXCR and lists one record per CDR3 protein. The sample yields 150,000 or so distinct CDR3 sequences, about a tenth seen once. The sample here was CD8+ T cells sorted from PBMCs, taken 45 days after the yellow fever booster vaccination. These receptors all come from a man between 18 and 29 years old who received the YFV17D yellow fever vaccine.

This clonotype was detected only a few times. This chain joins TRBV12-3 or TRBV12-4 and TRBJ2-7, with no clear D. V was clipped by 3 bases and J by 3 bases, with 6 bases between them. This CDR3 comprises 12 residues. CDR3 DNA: TGTGCCAGCAGTTTCGCTGGCTACGAGCAGTACGTC. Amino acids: CASSFAGYEQYV.

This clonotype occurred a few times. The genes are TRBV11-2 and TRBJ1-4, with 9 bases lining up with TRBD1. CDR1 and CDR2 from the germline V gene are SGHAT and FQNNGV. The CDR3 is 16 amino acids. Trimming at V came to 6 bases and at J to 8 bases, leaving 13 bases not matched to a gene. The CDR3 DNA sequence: TGTGCCAGCAGAGAAACAGGGGGCAGGGGGTCAGAAAAACTGTTTTTT. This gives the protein CASRETGGRGSEKLFF.

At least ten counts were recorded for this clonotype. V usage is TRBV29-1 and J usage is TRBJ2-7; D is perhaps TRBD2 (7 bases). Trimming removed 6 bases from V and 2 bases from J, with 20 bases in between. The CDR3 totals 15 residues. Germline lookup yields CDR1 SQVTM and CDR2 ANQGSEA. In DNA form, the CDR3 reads TGCAGCGTCTCCGAGGGGGGGACGCCAACCTACGAGCAGTACTTC. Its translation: CSVSEGGTPTYEQYF.

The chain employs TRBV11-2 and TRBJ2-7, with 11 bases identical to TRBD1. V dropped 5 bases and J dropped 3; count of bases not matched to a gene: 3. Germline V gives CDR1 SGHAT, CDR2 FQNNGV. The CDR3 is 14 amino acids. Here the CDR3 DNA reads TGTGCCAGCAGCCGGACAGGGGGCATCTACGAGCAGTACTTC. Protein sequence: CASSRTGGIYEQYF.

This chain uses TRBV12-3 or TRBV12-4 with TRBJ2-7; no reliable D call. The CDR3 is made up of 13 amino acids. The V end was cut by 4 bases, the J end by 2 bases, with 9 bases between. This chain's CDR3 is CASSSTATYEQYF. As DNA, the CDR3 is TGTGCCAGCAGTTCTACAGCCACCTACGAGCAGTACTTC.

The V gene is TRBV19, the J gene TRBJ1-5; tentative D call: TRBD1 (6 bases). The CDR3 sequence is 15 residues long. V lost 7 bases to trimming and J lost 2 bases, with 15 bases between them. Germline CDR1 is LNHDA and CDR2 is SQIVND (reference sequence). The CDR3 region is CASTKGGSGNQPQHF. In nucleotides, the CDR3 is TGTGCCAGTACGAAAGGGGGGTCGGGCAATCAGCCCCAGCATTTT.

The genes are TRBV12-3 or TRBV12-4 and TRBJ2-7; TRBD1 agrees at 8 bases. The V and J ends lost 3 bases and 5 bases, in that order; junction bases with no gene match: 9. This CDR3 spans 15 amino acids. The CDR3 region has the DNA TGTGCCAGCAGTTTGGTACAGGGGGGAGTCGACGAGCAGTACTTC. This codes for CASSLVQGGVDEQYF.

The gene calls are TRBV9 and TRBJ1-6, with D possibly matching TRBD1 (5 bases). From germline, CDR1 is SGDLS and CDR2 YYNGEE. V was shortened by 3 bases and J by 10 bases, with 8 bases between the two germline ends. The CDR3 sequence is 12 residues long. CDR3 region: CASSAGTSPLHF. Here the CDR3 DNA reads TGTGCCAGCAGCGCGGGGACCTCACCCCTCCACTTT.

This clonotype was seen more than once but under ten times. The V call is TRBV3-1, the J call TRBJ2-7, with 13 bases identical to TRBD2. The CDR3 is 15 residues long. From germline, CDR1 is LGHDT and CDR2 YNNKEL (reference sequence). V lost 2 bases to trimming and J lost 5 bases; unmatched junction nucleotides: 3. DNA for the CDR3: TGTGCCAGCAGCCAAATAACTAGCGGGGGGGACGAGCAGTACTTC. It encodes CASSQITSGGDEQYF.

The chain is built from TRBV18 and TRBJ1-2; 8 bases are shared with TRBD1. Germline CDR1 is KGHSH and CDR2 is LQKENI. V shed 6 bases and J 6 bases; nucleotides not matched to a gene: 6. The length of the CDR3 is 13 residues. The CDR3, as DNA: TGTGCCAGCTCGCCTACAGGGGGTGATGGCTACACCTTC. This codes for CASSPTGGDGYTF.

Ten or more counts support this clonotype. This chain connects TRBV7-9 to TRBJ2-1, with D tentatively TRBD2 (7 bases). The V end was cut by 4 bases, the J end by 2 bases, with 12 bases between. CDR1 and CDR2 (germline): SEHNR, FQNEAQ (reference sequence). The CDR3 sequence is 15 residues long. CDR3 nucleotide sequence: TGTGCCAGCAGCTCCCGCGGGGGCCCCTACAATGAGCAGTTCTTC. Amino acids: CASSSRGGPYNEQFF.

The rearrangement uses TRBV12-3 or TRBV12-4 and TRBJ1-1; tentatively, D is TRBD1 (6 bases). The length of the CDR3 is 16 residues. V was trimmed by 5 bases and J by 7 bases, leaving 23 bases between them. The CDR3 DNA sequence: TGTGCCAGCAGTCCCCCGCGGGGGGCGCAAGCGTATGAAGCTTTCTTT. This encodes CASSPPRGAQAYEAFF.

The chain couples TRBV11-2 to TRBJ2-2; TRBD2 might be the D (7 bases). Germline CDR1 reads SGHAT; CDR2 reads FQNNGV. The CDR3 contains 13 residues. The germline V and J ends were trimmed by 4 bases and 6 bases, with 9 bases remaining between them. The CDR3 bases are TGTGCCAGCAGCTGGGGGGGCTCCGGGGAGCTGTTTTTT. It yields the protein CASSWGGSGELFF.

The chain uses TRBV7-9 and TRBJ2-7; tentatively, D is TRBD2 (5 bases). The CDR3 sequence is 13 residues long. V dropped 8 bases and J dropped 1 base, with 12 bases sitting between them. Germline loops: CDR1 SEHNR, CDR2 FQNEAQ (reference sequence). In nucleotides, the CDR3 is TGTGCCAGCGGCAGGACGGGGTCCTACGAGCAGTACTTC. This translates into CASGRTGSYEQYF.

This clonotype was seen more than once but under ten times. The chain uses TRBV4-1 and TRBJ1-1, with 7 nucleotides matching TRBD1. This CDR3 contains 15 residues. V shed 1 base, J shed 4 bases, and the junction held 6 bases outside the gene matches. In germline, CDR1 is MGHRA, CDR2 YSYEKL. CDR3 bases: TGCGCCAGCAGCCAAGTGGCAGGGGGAGGCACTGAAGCTTTCTTT. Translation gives CASSQVAGGGTEAFF.

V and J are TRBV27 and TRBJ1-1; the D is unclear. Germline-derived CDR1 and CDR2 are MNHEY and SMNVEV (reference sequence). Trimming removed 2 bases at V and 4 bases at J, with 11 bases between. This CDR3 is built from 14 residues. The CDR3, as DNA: TGTGCCAGCAGTTTAGGCGGGGTGGGCACTGAAGCTTTCTTT. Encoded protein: CASSLGGVGTEAFF.

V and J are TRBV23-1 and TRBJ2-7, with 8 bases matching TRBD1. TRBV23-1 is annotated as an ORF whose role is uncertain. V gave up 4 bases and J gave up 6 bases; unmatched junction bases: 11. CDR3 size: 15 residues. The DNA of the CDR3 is TGCGCCAGCAGTCTTATCTGGACAGGGCGGCTCGAGCAGTACTTC. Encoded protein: CASSLIWTGRLEQYF.